This T cell receptor (beta chain) was identified during a study of neoadjuvant anti-PD-1 for oral cavity cancer. Study-wide background: Around day 43, patients without progression received a fourth nivolumab dose before surgery. Study-level results: Pretreatment Treg/Th17 ratio correlated inversely with post-treatment tumor clonality.

The V gene's germline CDR1 is SGHAT and CDR2 FQNNGV. The V gene lost 1 base and the J gene lost 3 bases, with 7 bases spanning the gap. The CDR3 runs 13 residues. Some clones are missing from TCRdb's copy, which holds only in-frame ones; the method was immunoSEQ multiplex PCR. The sample has over 15,000 clones, approximately 67% seen once. Cohort: HPV-negative, locally advanced oral cavity squamous cell carcinoma patients. Analysis of PBMCs was direct, with no culture step. Remarks on this clone: Its specificity is unknown.

The sample in question was PBMCs, obtained before nivolumab (anti-PD-1) treatment. This sequence originates from a person aged 40 to 85 with oral cavity squamous cell carcinoma. The rearrangement uses TRBV11-2 and TRBJ2-7; D is undetermined. The CDR3 DNA sequence: TGTGCCAGCAGCTTAGGCGGTAGCTACGAGCAGTACTTC. It encodes CASSLGGSYEQYF. Combining the CDR3 with reference TRBV11-2 and TRBJ2-7 gives the whole variable domain EAGVAQSPRYKIIEKRQSVAFWCNPISGHATLYWYQQILGQGPKLLIQFQNNGVVDDSQLPKDRFSAERLKGVDSTLKIQPAKLEDSAVYLCASSLGGSYEQYFGPGTRLTVT.